One sample yielded the 15 T cell receptor beta chains listed below, sequenced in a study of T cells after yellow fever vaccination. TCRdb re-called the 5' RACE reads through MiXCR, storing one row per CDR3 protein. This sample yields some 390,000 distinct CDR3 sequences, of which roughly a sixth are seen a single time; about 18% belongs to the top ten. Sequenced material: PBMCs, taken before the yellow fever booster vaccination. The origin of the receptors is a man aged 18 to 30 who received the YFV17D yellow fever vaccine.

This clonotype was counted only a few times. CDR3: CASSYGVQRGAMQFF. The CDR3 DNA sequence: TGTGCCAGCAGTTACGGCGTCCAGCGGGGGGCGATGCAGTTCTTC. The chain is built from TRBV6-2 or TRBV6-3 and TRBJ2-1, with 9 positions matching TRBD2. With 2 bases clipped from V and 12 bases from J, the junction kept 11 bases outside the gene matches. Germline assignment: CDR1 MNHEY and CDR2 SVGEGT. This CDR3 has 15 amino acids.

This clonotype showed up just a few times. This sequence joins TRBV7-8 and TRBJ2-3, with 9 positions matching TRBD2. Germline CDR1 is SGHVS and CDR2 is FQNEAQ. J lost 5 bases, V lost 8 bases, and 11 bases had no gene match. This CDR3 contains 15 residues. The DNA of the CDR3 is TGTGCCAGCGGGGGCCGGCGGGGGGGCGTAGATACGCAGTATTTT. Translation: CASGGRRGGVDTQYF.

This clonotype was seen a few times. J is TRBJ2-2 and V is TRBV25-1; TRBD2 matches 12 bases. V lost 5 bases to trimming and J lost 4 bases; unmatched junction nucleotides: 8. CDR1 is MGHDK and CDR2 is SYGVNS in the germline V gene. This CDR3 region has 17 residues. CDR3 sequence: CASSRTSGTSGTGELFF. CDR3 bases: TGTGCCAGCAGTAGGACTAGCGGGACCTCAGGCACCGGGGAGCTGTTTTTT.

V and J are TRBV4-3 and TRBJ2-3; 10 bases map to TRBD2. The CDR3 totals 18 residues. Unmatched junction bases numbered 10, after V lost 2 bases and J lost 2 bases. Germline CDR1 is LGHNA and CDR2 is YSLEER. DNA of the CDR3: TGCGCCAGCAGCCAAAGTCCAACTAGCGGGGCCAACACAGATACGCAGTATTTT. This encodes CASSQSPTSGANTDTQYF.

There are a few counts of this clonotype. The rearrangement uses TRBV5-1 and TRBJ1-4; 7 nucleotides agree with TRBD1. This CDR3 is 15 amino acids long. V shed 4 bases and J 0 bases; nucleotides not matched to a gene: 3. Germline assignment: CDR1 SGHRS and CDR2 YFSETQ. CDR3: CASSHGTATNEKLFF. The CDR3 region has the DNA TGCGCCAGCAGCCACGGGACAGCAACTAATGAAAAACTGTTTTTT.

The chain links TRBV7-9 to TRBJ2-3; maybe TRBD2 (6 bases). Looked up from germline, CDR1 is SEHNR and CDR2 is FQNEAQ (reference sequence). V lost 3 bases and J 3 bases, leaving 10 bases between the germline ends. The CDR3 is made up of 14 amino acids. CDR3 coding DNA: TGTGCCAGCAGCTTCGGCGGGGAAACAGATACGCAGTATTTT. Its protein is CASSFGGETDTQYF.

The chain links TRBV4-3 to TRBJ2-3; D remains ambiguous. Germline CDR1 and CDR2: LGHNA and YSLEER. CDR3 length: 15 amino acids. Trimming took 0 bases from V and 1 from J, leaving 8 bases between them. The CDR3 DNA sequence: TGCGCCAGCAGCCAAGATTTTGCGGGCACAGATACGCAGTATTTT. It codes for CASSQDFAGTDTQYF.

This clonotype showed up many times. The CDR3 loop reads CASSLGGFQPQHF. CDR3 DNA: TGTGCCAGCAGTTTAGGGGGCTTTCAGCCCCAGCATTTT. The chain carries TRBV28 and TRBJ1-5; maybe TRBD1 (6 bases). This CDR3 has 13 amino acids. Germline assignment: CDR1 MDHEN and CDR2 SYDVKM. With 2 bases removed from V and 6 bases from J, the gap between germline ends came to 8 bases.

This clonotype was found many times. The chain recombines TRBV18 with TRBJ2-3, with D unresolved. The CDR3 loop spans 12 amino acids. Germline V CDR1 and CDR2: KGHSH, LQKENI. V was clipped by 3 bases and J by 6 bases, with 7 bases between them. In DNA, the CDR3 is TGTGCCAGCTCACCGGAGAGGGATACGCAGTATTTT. It translates to CASSPERDTQYF.

This chain links TRBV6-6 with TRBJ1-1, with D possibly TRBD1 on 5 matching bases. The V end was cut by 6 bases, the J end by 5 bases, with 13 bases between. Per the germline V gene, CDR1 is MNHNY and CDR2 is SVGAGI (reference sequence). This CDR3 comprises 13 residues. CDR3 region: CASSHGGRTEAFF. Here the CDR3 DNA reads TGTGCCAGCAGCCATGGGGGACGGACTGAAGCTTTCTTT.

The sample holds many counts of this clonotype. The V call is TRBV5-1, the J call TRBJ2-3, with no clear D. Deletions cut 2 bases from V and 0 bases from J, with 1 base between. The CDR3 spans 12 residues. The germline V gene encodes CDR1 SGHRS and CDR2 YFSETQ. CDR3 region: CASSLSTDTQYF. The DNA of the CDR3 is TGCGCCAGCAGCTTAAGCACAGATACGCAGTATTTT.

The J gene is TRBJ2-6, the V gene TRBV4-3, with 9 bases matching TRBD1. Germline V gene sequence: CDR1 LGHNA, CDR2 YSLEER. Trimming at V came to 4 bases and at J to 0 bases, leaving 13 bases not matched to a gene. The CDR3 extends over 20 amino acids. The CDR3 bases are TGCGCCAGCAGCCGGTCGGCCCCGGGACAGGGCCGCTCTGGGGCCAACGTCCTGACTTTC. Protein: CASSRSAPGQGRSGANVLTF.

This clonotype was observed a few times. V gene TRBV5-1 combines with J gene TRBJ1-5, with unresolved D. Germline assignment: CDR1 SGHRS and CDR2 YFSETQ. CDR3 length: 15 amino acids. Trimming took off 0 bases at V and 0 bases at J, with 7 bases between the two ends. The CDR3 nucleotides read TGCGCCAGCAGCTTGGGACCCCCTAGCAATCAGCCCCAGCATTTT. The encoded protein is CASSLGPPSNQPQHF.

This clonotype was observed a few times. CDR3 region: CASSYIMNTEAFF. CDR3 bases: TGTGCCAGCAGTTATATCATGAACACTGAAGCTTTCTTT. The chain joins TRBV27 to TRBJ1-1; D gene uncertain. The CDR3 length is 13 residues. The ends were cut back, 4 bases at V and 0 bases at J, with 6 bases in the middle. CDR1 is MNHEY, CDR2 SMNVEV, per germline (reference sequence).

This clonotype was counted ten times or more. CDR3 bases: TGTGCCAGCAGGGACTCTAAGGTAGGGAATGAGCAGTTCTTC. This sequence encodes CASRDSKVGNEQFF. The chain has TRBV6-2 or TRBV6-3 and TRBJ2-1, with D possibly matching TRBD2 (5 bases). The CDR3 totals 14 residues. Looked up from germline, CDR1 is MNHEY and CDR2 is SVGEGT. V lost 6 bases and J lost 7, with 16 bases in between.